This T cell receptor beta chain comes out of a study of blood T cell repertoires in COVID-19. Study in general: The United States, Italy and Spain provided the acute and convalescent COVID-19 samples. Sample material is recorded as cDNA or gDNA derived from T cells, B-cell-depleted T cells, or PBMCs.

Germline V lookup: CDR1 LNHDA, CDR2 SQIVND (reference sequence). The V gene end was trimmed by 5 bases and the J gene end by 7 bases; junction bases not matched to a gene: 7. The CDR3 is 15 amino acids. In the source study's methods: Amplification from reference gene primers served as the basis for estimated nucleated cell counts. Using immunoSEQ multiplex PCR, the repertoire was profiled, and TCRdb retains in-frame clones only, with some absent. From that table come the V and J calls and clone size; the DNA was used to work out D and trimming. The top ten clones hold 0.95% of a sample with under 200,000 clones, 85% of them seen once. This clone has a single count. In Seattle, patients joined the study during active infection and were tracked longitudinally.

This clonotype was sampled from a man aged 60-69 years with COVID-19, enrolled during active disease. The chain is built from TRBV19 and TRBJ1-6; 8 bases are a match to TRBD1. Source material: peripheral blood. CDR3 bases: TGTGCCAGTAGTCTACAGGGGGGGACAAATTCACCCCTCCACTTT. Its protein product is CASSLQGGTNSPLHF.